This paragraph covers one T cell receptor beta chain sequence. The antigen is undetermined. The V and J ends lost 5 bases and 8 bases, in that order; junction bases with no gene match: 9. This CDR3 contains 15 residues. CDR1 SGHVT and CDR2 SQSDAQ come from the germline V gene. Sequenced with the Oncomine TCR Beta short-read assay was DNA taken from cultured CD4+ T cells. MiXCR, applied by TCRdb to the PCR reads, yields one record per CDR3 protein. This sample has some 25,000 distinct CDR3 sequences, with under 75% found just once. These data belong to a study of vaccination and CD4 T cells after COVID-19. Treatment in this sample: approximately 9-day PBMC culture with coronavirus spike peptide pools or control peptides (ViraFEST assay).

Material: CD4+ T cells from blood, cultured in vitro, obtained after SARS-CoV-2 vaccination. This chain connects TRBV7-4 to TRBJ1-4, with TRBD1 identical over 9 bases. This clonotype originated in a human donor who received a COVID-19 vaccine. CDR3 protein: CASSVGTGQGEKLFF. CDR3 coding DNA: TGTGCCAGCAGCGTAGGGACAGGGCAAGGGGAAAAACTGTTTTTT.